This TCR beta chain is drawn from a study of shared clonotypes between healthy human individuals. Libraries were prepared by immunoSEQ multiplex PCR; TCRdb keeps only in-frame clonotypes and omits some of them. The profile shows 500,000 to 550,000 clones, 95% to 96% of them singletons. Unmatched junction bases numbered 3, after V lost 5 bases and J lost 0 bases. The CDR3 consists of 15 residues. The germline V gene has CDR1 SNHLY and CDR2 FYNNEI. The source is a woman under 40 in good health. The specimen sequenced was naive CD4+ T cells sorted from blood. Subset: CD45RA+ positively selected. This sequence joins TRBV2 and TRBJ2-5, with TRBD1 matching 10 bases. CDR3 sequence reads: CASSRQGANQETQYF. As DNA, the CDR3 is TGTGCCAGCAGTAGACAGGGGGCTAACCAAGAGACCCAGTACTTC.